These T cell receptor beta chains were read from a single sample in a study of T cell responses to AZD1222 COVID-19 vaccine. This table comes from immunoSEQ multiplex PCR, and its TCRdb copy is limited to in-frame clones, with some not included. The table has roughly 71,000 clones, 85% seen once. The sample consisted of peripheral blood, taken on day 0 of AZD1222 vaccination. These receptor sequences come from an adult in good health. Both conserved end residues are part of each CDR3. Fields, in order: CDR3 protein, V gene.

cdr3_aa: CASSFSTSNNEQFF
v_call: TRBV11-2

cdr3_aa: CASSPQGWNSPLHF
v_call: TRBV27

cdr3_aa: CASSVLRLQGGTGANVLTF
v_call: TRBV5-6

cdr3_aa: CASSQQGGLQMDEQYF
v_call: TRBV4-2

cdr3_aa: CASSLLTGTGTYEQYF
v_call: TRBV27

cdr3_aa: CASSHQKGDTEAFF
v_call: TRBV6-5

cdr3_aa: CASSITGGNQPQHF
v_call: TRBV7-9

cdr3_aa: CASSPLGGGGETQYF
v_call: TRBV14

cdr3_aa: CASSEWTGGSYNEQFF
v_call: TRBV10-1

cdr3_aa: CASNLGQGWDEQYF
v_call: TRBV5-1

cdr3_aa: CASSRNPHEQYF
v_call: TRBV2

cdr3_aa: CASRLGGGTDTQYF
v_call: TRBV5-1

cdr3_aa: CASSLPPLYEQYF
v_call: TRBV7-2

cdr3_aa: CASSLGKGANTEAFF
v_call: TRBV5-6

cdr3_aa: CASSPRDRAYEQYF
v_call: TRBV18

cdr3_aa: CASSLAGTPNEQFF
v_call: TRBV6-2/TRBV6-3

cdr3_aa: CASSEVFGPAETQYF
v_call: TRBV18

cdr3_aa: CASSIVGQAHTDTQYF
v_call: TRBV19

cdr3_aa: CASSPPFGTGVSYEQYF
v_call: TRBV4-1

cdr3_aa: CASSDDLRDRGTDTQYF
v_call: TRBV5-6

cdr3_aa: CATSTSQGIDTQYF
v_call: TRBV24-1

cdr3_aa: CASSRFAGLAGSYEQYF
v_call: TRBV6-6

cdr3_aa: CASSQEGLSYNEQFF
v_call: TRBV4-1

cdr3_aa: CASKGGPNEAFF
v_call: TRBV6-6

cdr3_aa: CASSFERTSSNNEQFF
v_call: TRBV5-1

cdr3_aa: CASSEYAGVVWDQPQHF
v_call: TRBV2

cdr3_aa: CASSTRQRPAYGYTF
v_call: TRBV19

cdr3_aa: CASSLVGGQQYF
v_call: TRBV7-9

cdr3_aa: CASSLRALQGARYNSPLHF
v_call: TRBV13

cdr3_aa: CASSLGLAGAGTRNEQFF
v_call: TRBV5-8

cdr3_aa: CASHVGTGLGQPQHF
v_call: TRBV19

cdr3_aa: CASSRGGGAYNEQFF
v_call: TRBV7-2

cdr3_aa: CASRKDGGNQPQHF
v_call: TRBV28